The present TCR beta chain was sequenced within a study of vaccination effects on CD4 cells after COVID-19. The protocol was immunoSEQ multiplex PCR, while the TCRdb copy is restricted to in-frame clones and leaves out a portion. Among tens of thousands of clones listed, 55% to 75% were seen once. To note about this clone: The antigen is not known.

In germline, CDR1 is SNHLY, CDR2 FYNNEI. The CDR3 totals 15 residues. V trimming: 1 base; J trimming: 1 base; junction bases outside the gene matches: 3. Investigators separated out CD4+ T cells once around nine days of culture had passed. The chain links TRBV2 to TRBJ2-7, with 8 bases that match TRBD2. Sequencing used CD4+ T cells from PBMCs cultured without peptide, obtained before COVID-19 vaccination. This clonotype originated in a human donor who had a prior SARS-CoV-2 infection. The CDR3 DNA is TGTGCCAGCAGTGAAGGACTAGCGAGATCCTACGAGCAGTACTTC. It specifies CASSEGLARSYEQYF. The full variable domain, its missing parts supplied by reference TRBV2 and TRBJ2-7, is EPEVTQTPSHQVTQMGQEVILRCVPISNHLYFYWYRQILGQKVEFLVSFYNNEISEKSEIFDDQFSVERPDGSNFTLKIRSTKLEDSAMYFCASSEGLARSYEQYFGPGTRLTVT.